These 26 T cell receptor beta chains were all obtained from the same sample, sequenced in a study of blood T cell repertoires in COVID-19. Produced via immunoSEQ multiplex PCR; TCRdb's table is partial and in-frame only. This sample has about 190,000 clones, with around 78% found just once. Source material: peripheral blood. Receptor source: a woman of 80 years or more with active or convalescent COVID-19.

The chain has TRBV5-4 and TRBJ1-2, with D perhaps matching TRBD1 (5 bases). CDR3 size: 15 residues. V lost 4 bases and J lost 3, with 16 bases in between. Germline V gene data show CDR1 as SGHNT and CDR2 as YYREEE (reference sequence). The CDR3 spells CASSTAGGSYYGYTF. In nucleotides, the CDR3 is TGTGCCAGCAGCACCGCGGGGGGTAGTTACTATGGCTACACCTTC. The full variable domain, completed using reference TRBV5-4 and TRBJ1-2, is ETGVTQSPTHLIKTRGQQVTLRCSSQSGHNTVSWYQQALGQGPQFIFQYYREEENGRGNFPPRFSGLQFPNYSSELNVNALELDDSALYLCASSTAGGSYYGYTFGSGTRLTVV.

V and J are TRBV27 and TRBJ2-6, with D possibly matching TRBD2 (6 bases). Trimming left V 6 bases short and J 5 bases short, with 8 bases between. Germline lookup yields CDR1 MNHEY and CDR2 SMNVEV (reference sequence). This CDR3 region has 13 residues. CDR3 protein: CASSRDWANVLTF. The CDR3 coding sequence is TGTGCCAGCAGCCGGGACTGGGCCAACGTCCTGACTTTC.

The rearrangement uses TRBV5-8 and TRBJ1-1; D not certain. The CDR3 has 13 residues. V shed 4 bases and J shed 5 bases, with 12 bases lying between them. Germline values: CDR1 SGHTS, CDR2 YDEGEE. The CDR3 sequence: CASSHIEGTEAFF. CDR3 sequence (DNA): TGTGCCAGCAGCCACATAGAGGGAACTGAAGCTTTCTTT.

This clone was seen only once. V gene TRBV6-2 or TRBV6-3 combines with J gene TRBJ1-2, with D possibly being TRBD1 (5 bases). V dropped 5 bases and J dropped 8 bases, with 12 bases sitting between them. The germline V gene has CDR1 MNHEY and CDR2 SVGEGT. There are 12 residues in the CDR3. The CDR3 sequence: CASSDSPRGYTF. The CDR3 DNA reads TGTGCCAGCAGTGACAGTCCCCGAGGCTACACCTTC.

This clone occurred once. The J gene is TRBJ2-1, the V gene TRBV28; 10 bases align to TRBD1. The germline gives CDR1 MDHEN, CDR2 SYDVKM. The CDR3 has 15 amino acids. The CDR3 protein is CGTRGGQGPYNEQFF. The CDR3, as DNA: TGTGGTACGAGAGGGGGACAGGGGCCCTACAATGAGCAGTTCTTC. The full variable domain, in which reference TRBV28 and TRBJ2-1 provide the parts outside the CDR3, is DVKVTQSSRYLVKRTGEKVFLECVQDMDHENMFWYRQDPGLGLRLIYFSYDVKMKEKGDIPEGYSVSREKKERFSLILESASTNQTSMYLCGTRGGQGPYNEQFFGPGTRLTVL.

The CDR3 nucleotides are TGTGCCAGCAGTGCCCTGGGGAGCGGGGCCTACAATGAGCAGTTCTTC. Residues: CASSALGSGAYNEQFF. The chain uses TRBV13 and TRBJ2-1; 7 nucleotides align to TRBD2. The junction had 10 bases not matched to a gene; V was cut back by 6 bases and J by 2 bases. CDR1 PRHDT and CDR2 FYEKMQ come from the germline V gene (reference sequence). This CDR3 region has 16 residues. The full variable domain, rest sourced from reference TRBV13 and TRBJ2-1, is AAGVIQSPRHLIKEKRETATLKCYPIPRHDTVYWYQQGPGQDPQFLISFYEKMQSDKGSIPDRFSAQQFSDYHSELNMSSLELGDSALYFCASSALGSGAYNEQFFGPGTRLTVL.

The chain is built from TRBV7-2 and TRBJ2-1, with 9 nucleotides matching TRBD1. Germline assignment: CDR1 SGHTA and CDR2 FQGNSA. V shed 2 bases and J 9 bases; nucleotides not matched to a gene: 14. The CDR3 runs to 17 residues. The CDR3 reads CASSLWSSPGQGSEQFF. In DNA, the CDR3 is TGTGCCAGCAGCTTATGGTCTAGTCCGGGACAGGGAAGTGAGCAGTTCTTC.

The V gene is TRBV10-3, the J gene TRBJ1-1; D perhaps matches TRBD1 (5 bases). The CDR3 runs to 14 residues. V gave up 3 bases and J gave up 8 bases, with 16 bases separating them. The germline V gene encodes CDR1 ENHRY and CDR2 SYGVKD. The CDR3, as DNA: TGTGCCATCAGTGACCTTCGGCCCGGGGGGGAAGCTTTCTTT. It is translated as CAISDLRPGGEAFF.

The chain couples TRBV10-3 to TRBJ2-7, with TRBD1 as a possible D gene (6 bases). The V end was cut by 0 bases, the J end by 2 bases, with 14 bases between. CDR1 and CDR2 (germline): ENHRY, SYGVKD. The CDR3 length is 16 residues. The CDR3 DNA reads as TGTGCCATCAGTGAGTCGGGAACAGGGAAGCCCTACGAGCAGTACTTC. It codes for CAISESGTGKPYEQYF.

A few counts support this clone. The rearrangement links TRBV6-1 to TRBJ2-1; 7 bases match TRBD2. The length of the CDR3 is 16 residues. CDR1 MNHNS and CDR2 SASEGT come from the germline V gene. Losses at the gene ends were 2 bases for V and 8 bases for J; bases not matched to a gene: 12. This CDR3 is CASSEIWGGSRDEQFF. CDR3 coding DNA: TGTGCCAGCAGTGAAATTTGGGGGGGATCACGGGATGAGCAGTTCTTC.

The chain employs TRBV19 and TRBJ2-2; weak D call: TRBD1 (6 bases). The CDR3 loop spans 14 amino acids. V lost 2 bases and J 7 bases, leaving 11 bases between the germline ends. Germline V CDR1 and CDR2: LNHDA, SQIVND (reference sequence). CDR3 protein: CASSISGAVGELFF. The CDR3 nucleotides read TGTGCCAGTAGTATATCAGGGGCGGTCGGGGAGCTGTTTTTT.

V gene TRBV6-4 combines with J gene TRBJ2-7, with 7 bases lining up with TRBD1. The CDR3 sequence is 15 residues long. CDR1 is MRHNA, CDR2 SNTAGT, per germline. After removal of 7 bases from V and 0 bases from J, the junction contained 9 bases not matched to a gene. CDR3 coding DNA: TGTGCCAGCATTCGCCGGGACAGAAGCTCCTACGAGCAGTACTTC. Its translation: CASIRRDRSSYEQYF.

This clone has more than one count but fewer than ten. This rearrangement joins TRBV7-2 to TRBJ2-7; TRBD1 matches 7 bases. V lost 5 bases, J lost 3 bases, and 7 bases stayed unmatched. Germline CDR1 is SGHTA and CDR2 is FQGNSA. CDR3 size: 14 residues. The CDR3 reads CASSPGDSFYEQYF. CDR3 nucleotides: TGTGCCAGCAGCCCCGGGGACAGCTTCTACGAGCAGTACTTC.

The chain couples TRBV11-2 to TRBJ2-1; 7 bases line up with TRBD2. Germline CDR1 is SGHAT and CDR2 is FQNNGV. The CDR3 sequence is 15 residues long. J was trimmed by 9 bases and V by 3 bases; bases with no gene match: 11. The CDR3 is CASSLGGDLQGEQFF. The CDR3 coding sequence is TGTGCCAGCAGCTTGGGGGGGGATTTGCAAGGTGAGCAGTTCTTC.

This chain uses TRBV15 with TRBJ1-5; D might be TRBD1 (6 bases). Germline loops: CDR1 LNHNV, CDR2 YYDKDF (reference sequence). This CDR3 region has 15 residues. V was pared by 6 bases and J by 1 base, with 13 bases between. The CDR3, as DNA: TGTGCCACCAGTGCCACCAGGGGAAGCAATCAGCCCCAGCATTTT. Translating gives CATSATRGSNQPQHF.

V and J are TRBV5-8 and TRBJ2-1, with 14 bases that match TRBD2. In germline, CDR1 is SGHTS, CDR2 YDEGEE. The CDR3 has 15 residues. The V gene end was trimmed by 2 bases and the J gene end by 15 bases; junction bases not matched to a gene: 10. The chain's CDR3 is CASSLGLAGGSILFF. The CDR3 bases are TGTGCCAGCAGCTTAGGACTAGCGGGGGGATCTATCCTGTTCTTC.

CDR3 bases: TGCGCCAGCAGCCCCTTTGGAGACGGGGAGCTGTTTTTT. It specifies CASSPFGDGELFF. The V gene is TRBV5-1, the J gene TRBJ2-2; D not certain. Germline CDR1 and CDR2: SGHRS and YFSETQ. This CDR3 is 13 amino acids long. Trimming shortened V by 4 bases and J by 7 bases, and 11 bases separated the two germline ends.

The chain recombines TRBV5-4 with TRBJ2-7; 11 bases line up with TRBD2. With 4 bases clipped from V and 4 bases from J, the junction kept 13 bases outside the gene matches. The CDR3 is made up of 17 amino acids. Germline V lookup: CDR1 SGHNT, CDR2 YYREEE (reference sequence). In nucleotides, the CDR3 is TGTGCCAGCAGCCTTAGCGGGGGGGCCGTTCAGAAGTACGAGCAGTACTTC. As protein: CASSLSGGAVQKYEQYF.

For this clone: The same CDR3 also results from other DNA sequences found in this sample. This chain joins TRBV3-1 (or the pseudogene TRBV3-2) and TRBJ1-4; weak D call: TRBD1 (6 bases). The germline V gene has CDR1 LGHDT and CDR2 YNNKEL (reference sequence). This CDR3 has 13 amino acids. V was shortened by 3 bases and J by 5 bases, with 7 bases between the two germline ends. The CDR3 spells CASSQGANEKLFF. DNA of the CDR3: TGTGCCAGCAGCCAGGGGGCCAATGAAAAACTGTTTTTT.

J is TRBJ2-5 and V is TRBV4-2, with 9 bases identical to TRBD2. V was clipped by 3 bases and J by 5 bases; unmatched bases: 10. CDR3 length: 16 residues. Germline V gene data show CDR1 as LGHNA and CDR2 as YNFKEQ. The CDR3 nucleotides read TGTGCCAGCAGCCAGTCCCCAGCGGGGGGCGGGGAGACCCAGTACTTC. As protein: CASSQSPAGGGETQYF.

This clone was recorded once. The chain combines TRBV5-1 with TRBJ1-3, with D unclear. V lost 1 base and J lost 3, with 8 bases in between. Germline V lookup: CDR1 SGHRS, CDR2 YFSETQ. The CDR3 extends over 14 amino acids. CDR3 protein: CASSLTSGGNTIYF. The DNA of the CDR3 is TGCGCCAGCAGCTTGACCTCCGGTGGAAACACCATATATTTT. The full variable domain, its missing parts supplied by reference TRBV5-1 and TRBJ1-3, is KAGVTQTPRYLIKTRGQQVTLSCSPISGHRSVSWYQQTPGQGLQFLFEYFSETQRNKGNFPGRFSGRQFSNSRSEMNVSTLELGDSALYLCASSLTSGGNTIYFGEGSWLTVV.

The chain uses TRBV4-1 and TRBJ1-6; the D is unclear. The germline gives CDR1 MGHRA, CDR2 YSYEKL. The CDR3 is 16 amino acids. The V end was cut by 1 base, the J end by 9 bases, with 16 bases between. This CDR3 reads CASSQGRSRGGSPLHF. CDR3 DNA: TGCGCCAGCAGCCAAGGCCGCTCCCGGGGTGGTTCACCCCTCCACTTT.

The chain uses TRBV5-6 and TRBJ1-5; a possible D gene is TRBD1 (6 bases). V gave up 2 bases and J gave up 2 bases, with 8 bases separating them. CDR1 is SGHDT, CDR2 YYEEEE, per germline. The CDR3 sequence is 14 residues long. The CDR3 DNA sequence: TGTGCCAGCAGCTTCCGGACAGGCAATCAGCCCCAGCATTTT. Its translation is CASSFRTGNQPQHF. Drawing the rest from reference TRBV5-6 and TRBJ1-5, the complete variable domain is DAGVTQSPTHLIKTRGQQVTLRCSPKSGHDTVSWYQQALGQGPQFIFQYYEEEERQRGNFPDRFSGHQFPNYSSELNVNALLLGDSALYLCASSFRTGNQPQHFGDGTRLSIL.

The V call is TRBV2, the J call TRBJ1-6; D unresolved. The CDR3 sequence is 16 residues long. CDR1 and CDR2 from the germline V gene are SNHLY and FYNNEI. Trimming pared 3 bases from V and 7 bases from J, leaving 16 bases between. The CDR3 DNA sequence: TGTGCCAGCAGTGACACGAGGACCGGACTAAATTCACCCCTCCACTTT. Translated: CASSDTRTGLNSPLHF.

In this sample, this clone turned up once. The J gene is TRBJ2-1, the V gene TRBV28; tentatively, D is TRBD2 (5 bases). V shed 5 bases and J shed 5 bases, with 13 bases lying between them. The germline CDR1 and CDR2 sequences are MDHEN and SYDVKM. CDR3 length: 14 amino acids. CDR3 region: CASSPATGNNEQFF. CDR3 nucleotides: TGTGCCAGCAGTCCGGCAACGGGAAACAATGAGCAGTTCTTC. Supplemented by reference TRBV28 and TRBJ2-1, the full variable domain reads DVKVTQSSRYLVKRTGEKVFLECVQDMDHENMFWYRQDPGLGLRLIYFSYDVKMKEKGDIPEGYSVSREKKERFSLILESASTNQTSMYLCASSPATGNNEQFFGPGTRLTVL.

The CDR3 protein is CAWSGLSGGYEQYF. The CDR3, as DNA: TGTGCCTGGAGTGGTCTTAGCGGGGGATACGAGCAGTACTTC. This sequence joins TRBV30 and TRBJ2-7; 9 bases map to TRBD2. Trimming at V came to 1 base and at J to 4 bases, leaving 5 bases not matched to a gene. Germline-derived CDR1 and CDR2 are GTSNPN and SVGIG (reference sequence). The CDR3 contains 14 residues.